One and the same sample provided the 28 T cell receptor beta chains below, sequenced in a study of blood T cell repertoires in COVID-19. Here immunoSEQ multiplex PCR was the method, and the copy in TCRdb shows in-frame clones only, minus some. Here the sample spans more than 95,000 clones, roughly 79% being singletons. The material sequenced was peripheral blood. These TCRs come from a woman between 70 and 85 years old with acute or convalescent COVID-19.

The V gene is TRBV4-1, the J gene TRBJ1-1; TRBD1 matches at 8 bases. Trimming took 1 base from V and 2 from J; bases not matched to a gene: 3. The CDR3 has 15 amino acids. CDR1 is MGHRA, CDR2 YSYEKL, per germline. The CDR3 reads CASSQGQGRNTEAFF. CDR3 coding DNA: TGCGCCAGCAGCCAAGGACAGGGGAGAAACACTGAAGCTTTCTTT.

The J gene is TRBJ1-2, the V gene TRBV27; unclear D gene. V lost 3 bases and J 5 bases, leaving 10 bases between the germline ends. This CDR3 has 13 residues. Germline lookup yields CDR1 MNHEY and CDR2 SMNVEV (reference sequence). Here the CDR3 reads CASSLRASYGYTF. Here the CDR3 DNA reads TGTGCCAGCAGTTTGAGGGCAAGTTATGGCTACACCTTC.

The CDR3 spells CASSNPGLAGHNEQFF. The CDR3 region has the DNA TGTGCCAGCAGTAACCCGGGACTAGCGGGTCACAATGAGCAGTTCTTC. The V call is TRBV6-2 or TRBV6-3, the J call TRBJ2-1, with TRBD2 identical over 12 bases. This CDR3 is 16 amino acids long. V lost 5 bases and J lost 5; bases outside the gene matches: 7. The germline CDR1 and CDR2 sequences are MNHEY and SVGEGT.

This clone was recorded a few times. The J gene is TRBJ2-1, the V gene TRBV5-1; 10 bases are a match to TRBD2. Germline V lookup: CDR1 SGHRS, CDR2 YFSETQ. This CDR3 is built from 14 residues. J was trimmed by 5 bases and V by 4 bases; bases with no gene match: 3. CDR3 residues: CASSRAGGNNEQFF. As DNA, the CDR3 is TGCGCCAGCAGCCGAGCGGGAGGGAACAATGAGCAGTTCTTC.

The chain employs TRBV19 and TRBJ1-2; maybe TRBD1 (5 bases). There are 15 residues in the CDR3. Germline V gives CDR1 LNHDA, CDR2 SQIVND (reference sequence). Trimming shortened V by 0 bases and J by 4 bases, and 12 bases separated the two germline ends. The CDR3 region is CASSIDLGTGYGYTF. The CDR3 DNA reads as TGTGCCAGTAGTATAGATCTCGGGACTGGCTATGGCTACACCTTC.

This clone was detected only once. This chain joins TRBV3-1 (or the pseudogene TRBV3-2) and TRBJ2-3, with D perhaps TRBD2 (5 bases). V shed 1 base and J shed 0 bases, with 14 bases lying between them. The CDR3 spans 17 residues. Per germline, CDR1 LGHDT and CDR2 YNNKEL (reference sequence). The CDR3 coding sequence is TGTGCCAGCAGCCAAGGGGCTCCGGGATCCAGCACAGATACGCAGTATTTT. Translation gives CASSQGAPGSSTDTQYF.

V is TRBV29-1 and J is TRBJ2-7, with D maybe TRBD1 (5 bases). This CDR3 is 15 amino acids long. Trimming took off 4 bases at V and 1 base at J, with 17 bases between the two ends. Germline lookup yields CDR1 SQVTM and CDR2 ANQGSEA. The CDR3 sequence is CSVGTHPDTSYEQYF. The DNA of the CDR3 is TGCAGCGTTGGAACCCACCCGGACACTTCCTACGAGCAGTACTTC.

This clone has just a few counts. In DNA, the CDR3 is TGTGCCAGCAGTCGACAGGGTGGCGAGCAGTACTTC. Protein sequence: CASSRQGGEQYF. The chain has TRBV27 and TRBJ2-7; 7 positions agree with TRBD1. The ends lost 5 bases at V and 6 bases at J; junction bases unmatched: 4. The CDR3 has 12 amino acids. From germline, CDR1 is MNHEY and CDR2 SMNVEV (reference sequence).

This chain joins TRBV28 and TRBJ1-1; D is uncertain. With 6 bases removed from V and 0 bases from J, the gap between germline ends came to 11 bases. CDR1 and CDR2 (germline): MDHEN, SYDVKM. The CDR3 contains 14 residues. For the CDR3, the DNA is TGTGCCAGCAGCCTTCCGGTCATGAACACTGAAGCTTTCTTT. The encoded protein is CASSLPVMNTEAFF. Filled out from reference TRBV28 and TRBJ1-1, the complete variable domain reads DVKVTQSSRYLVKRTGEKVFLECVQDMDHENMFWYRQDPGLGLRLIYFSYDVKMKEKGDIPEGYSVSREKKERFSLILESASTNQTSMYLCASSLPVMNTEAFFGQGTRLTVV.

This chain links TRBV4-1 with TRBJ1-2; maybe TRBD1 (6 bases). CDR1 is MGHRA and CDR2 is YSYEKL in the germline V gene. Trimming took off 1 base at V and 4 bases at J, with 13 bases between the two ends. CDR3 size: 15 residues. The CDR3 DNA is TGCGCCAGCAGCCAAGGGCAGGGGCGCGCCTATGGCTACACCTTC. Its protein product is CASSQGQGRAYGYTF.

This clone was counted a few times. CDR3: CASSSFYNSPLHF. The CDR3 coding sequence is TGTGCCAGCAGTTCCTTTTATAATTCACCCCTCCACTTT. The V call is TRBV27, the J call TRBJ1-6; D gene uncertain. V shed 4 bases and J shed 4 bases, with 5 bases lying between them. This CDR3 spans 13 amino acids. From germline, CDR1 is MNHEY and CDR2 SMNVEV (reference sequence).

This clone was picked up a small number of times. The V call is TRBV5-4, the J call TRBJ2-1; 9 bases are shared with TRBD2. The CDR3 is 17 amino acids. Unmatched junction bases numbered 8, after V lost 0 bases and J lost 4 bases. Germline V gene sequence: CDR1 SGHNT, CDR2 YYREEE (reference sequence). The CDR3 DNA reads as TGTGCCAGCAGCTTGGATGCTAGCGGGATCGTTTACAATGAGCAGTTCTTC. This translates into CASSLDASGIVYNEQFF. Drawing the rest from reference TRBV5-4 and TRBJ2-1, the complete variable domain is ETGVTQSPTHLIKTRGQQVTLRCSSQSGHNTVSWYQQALGQGPQFIFQYYREEENGRGNFPPRFSGLQFPNYSSELNVNALELDDSALYLCASSLDASGIVYNEQFFGPGTRLTVL.

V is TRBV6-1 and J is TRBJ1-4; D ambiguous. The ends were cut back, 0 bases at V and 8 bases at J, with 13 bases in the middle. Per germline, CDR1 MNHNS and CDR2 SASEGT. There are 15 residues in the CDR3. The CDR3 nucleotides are TGTGCCAGCAGTGAAGCCAACTCCCGAGGGGAAAAACTGTTTTTT. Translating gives CASSEANSRGEKLFF.

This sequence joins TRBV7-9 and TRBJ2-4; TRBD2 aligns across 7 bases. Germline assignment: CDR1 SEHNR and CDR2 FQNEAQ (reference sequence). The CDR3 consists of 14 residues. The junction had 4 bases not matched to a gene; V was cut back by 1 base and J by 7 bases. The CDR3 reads CASSLGEGLNIQYF. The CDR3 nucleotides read TGTGCCAGCAGCTTAGGGGAGGGATTGAACATTCAGTACTTC.

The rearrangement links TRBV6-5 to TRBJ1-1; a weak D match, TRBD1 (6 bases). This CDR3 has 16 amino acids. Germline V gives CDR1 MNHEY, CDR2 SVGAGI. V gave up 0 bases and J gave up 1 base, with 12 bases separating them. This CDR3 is CASSYSRTTGNTEAFF. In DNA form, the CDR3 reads TGTGCCAGCAGTTACTCGAGGACGACAGGGAACACTGAAGCTTTCTTT.

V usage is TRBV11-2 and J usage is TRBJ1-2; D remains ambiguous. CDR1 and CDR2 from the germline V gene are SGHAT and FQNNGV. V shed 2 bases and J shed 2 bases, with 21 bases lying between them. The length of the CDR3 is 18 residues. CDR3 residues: CASSLLGGKTRSNYGYTF. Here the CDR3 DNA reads TGTGCCAGCAGCTTATTGGGCGGCAAGACTAGGTCCAACTATGGCTACACCTTC. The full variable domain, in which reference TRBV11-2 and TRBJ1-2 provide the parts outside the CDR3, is EAGVAQSPRYKIIEKRQSVAFWCNPISGHATLYWYQQILGQGPKLLIQFQNNGVVDDSQLPKDRFSAERLKGVDSTLKIQPAKLEDSAVYLCASSLLGGKTRSNYGYTFGSGTRLTVV.

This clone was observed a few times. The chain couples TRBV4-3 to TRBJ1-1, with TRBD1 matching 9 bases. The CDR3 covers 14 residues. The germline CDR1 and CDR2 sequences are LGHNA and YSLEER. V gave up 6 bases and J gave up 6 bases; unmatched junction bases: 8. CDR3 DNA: TGCGCCAGCAGTTCCGGGACAGGGACGGCTGAAGCTTTCTTT. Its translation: CASSSGTGTAEAFF.

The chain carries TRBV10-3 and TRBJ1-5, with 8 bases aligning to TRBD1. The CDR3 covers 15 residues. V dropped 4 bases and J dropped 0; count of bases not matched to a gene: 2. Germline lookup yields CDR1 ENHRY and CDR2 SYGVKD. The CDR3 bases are TGTGCCATCAGTGCACAGGGGGGTAGCAATCAGCCCCAGCATTTT. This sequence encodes CAISAQGGSNQPQHF.

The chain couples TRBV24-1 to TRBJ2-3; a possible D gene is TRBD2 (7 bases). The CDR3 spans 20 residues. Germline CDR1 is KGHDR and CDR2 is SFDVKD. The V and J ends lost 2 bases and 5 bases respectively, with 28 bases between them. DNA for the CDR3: TGTGCCACCAGTGATTCACCCGTAGGTCCGGGGGGCCTAAGTGGAGATACGCAGTATTTT. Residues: CATSDSPVGPGGLSGDTQYF.

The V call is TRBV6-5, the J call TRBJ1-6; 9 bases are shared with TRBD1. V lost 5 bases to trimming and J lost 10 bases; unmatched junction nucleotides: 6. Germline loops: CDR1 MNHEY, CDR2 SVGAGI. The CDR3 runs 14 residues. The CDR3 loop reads CASSKQGAESPLHF. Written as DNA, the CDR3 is TGTGCCAGCAGTAAACAGGGGGCCGAATCACCCCTCCACTTT.

The CDR3 DNA reads as TGTGCCAGCAGGACCCAGGGGGCGCTGAACACTGAAGCTTTCTTT. This gives the protein CASRTQGALNTEAFF. The J gene is TRBJ1-1, the V gene TRBV28; 8 positions agree with TRBD1. Germline V gene data show CDR1 as MDHEN and CDR2 as SYDVKM. Trimming cost V 6 bases and J 0 bases; bases outside gene matches: 6. The CDR3 sequence is 15 residues long.

The CDR3 loop reads CASSFVWQANTEAFF. CDR3 sequence (DNA): TGTGCCAGCAGTTTTGTGTGGCAGGCGAACACTGAAGCTTTCTTT. The chain links TRBV28 to TRBJ1-1; no clear D. Trimming took off 3 bases at V and 1 base at J, with 12 bases between the two ends. Germline values: CDR1 MDHEN, CDR2 SYDVKM. The CDR3 is 15 residues long.

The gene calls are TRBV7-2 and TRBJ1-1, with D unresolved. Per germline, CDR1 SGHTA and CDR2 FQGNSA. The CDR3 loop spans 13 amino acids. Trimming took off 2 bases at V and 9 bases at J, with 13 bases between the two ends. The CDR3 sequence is CASSLPTVVQAFF. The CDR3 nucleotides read TGTGCCAGCAGCTTACCTACGGTTGTGCAAGCTTTCTTT.

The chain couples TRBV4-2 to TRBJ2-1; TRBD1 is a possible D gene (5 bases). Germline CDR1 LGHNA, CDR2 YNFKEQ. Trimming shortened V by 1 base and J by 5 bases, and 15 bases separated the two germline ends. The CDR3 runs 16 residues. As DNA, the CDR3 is TGTGCCAGCAGCCAAGTGGGCCAGGGTGACAACAATGAGCAGTTCTTC. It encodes CASSQVGQGDNNEQFF.

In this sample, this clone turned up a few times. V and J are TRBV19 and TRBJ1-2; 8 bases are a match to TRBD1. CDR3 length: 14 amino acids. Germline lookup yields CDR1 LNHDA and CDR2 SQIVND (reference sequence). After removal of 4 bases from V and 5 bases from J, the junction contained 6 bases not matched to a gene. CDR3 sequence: CASSTGTGWYGYTF. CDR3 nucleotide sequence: TGTGCCAGTAGTACCGGGACAGGTTGGTATGGCTACACCTTC.

The CDR3 DNA sequence: TGTGCCAGCAGCTTGGTCAGGGGGCACACTGAAGCTTTCTTT. This gives the protein CASSLVRGHTEAFF. The rearrangement uses TRBV5-4 and TRBJ1-1; 8 nucleotides align to TRBD1. The length of the CDR3 is 14 residues. CDR1 is SGHNT and CDR2 is YYREEE in the germline V gene (reference sequence). The trim removed 0 bases at V and 3 bases at J, leaving 1 base unmatched.

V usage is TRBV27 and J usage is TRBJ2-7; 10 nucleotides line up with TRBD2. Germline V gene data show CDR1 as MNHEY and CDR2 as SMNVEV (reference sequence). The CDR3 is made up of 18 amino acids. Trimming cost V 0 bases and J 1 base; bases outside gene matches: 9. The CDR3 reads CASSLSMPSGRLSYEQYF. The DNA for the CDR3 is TGTGCCAGCAGTTTATCGATGCCTAGCGGGAGACTGTCCTACGAGCAGTACTTC.

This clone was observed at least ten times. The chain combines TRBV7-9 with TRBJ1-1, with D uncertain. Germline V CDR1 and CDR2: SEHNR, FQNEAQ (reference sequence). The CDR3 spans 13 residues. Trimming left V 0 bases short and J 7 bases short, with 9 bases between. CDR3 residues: CASSLATRLEAFF. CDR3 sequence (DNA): TGTGCCAGCAGCTTAGCGACGCGACTTGAAGCTTTCTTT.